This section outlines one TCR beta chain sequence together with its context. Its antigen is unknown. The sample belongs to a study of T cell responses to AZD1222 COVID-19 vaccine. Pooling of second doses given at about 4 or about 12 weeks was done. The protocol was immunoSEQ multiplex PCR, while the TCRdb copy is restricted to in-frame clones and leaves out a portion. The top ten hold about 0.5% of the sample, which has 250,000 to 300,000 clones, 94% seen once. The study's findings and limits: Distributed over spike, vaccine-associated CD4 TCRs predominated at 160-218 and 743-854. Seropositive status at baseline applied to only five or six AZD1222 recipients. Increases in Spike-specific TCR breadth and depth were seen after two AZD1222 doses.

This CDR3 comprises 11 residues. Germline V gene sequence: CDR1 SQVTM, CDR2 ANQGSEA. Trimming pared 7 bases from V and 5 bases from J, leaving 11 bases between. This receptor was obtained from an adult who received the AZD1222 COVID-19 vaccine. This rearrangement joins TRBV29-1 to TRBJ1-2, with D uncertain. The sample consisted of peripheral blood, taken 28 days after the second AZD1222 dose. CDR3 loop: CSAPHGYGYTF. CDR3 nucleotides: TGCAGCGCCCCCCACGGTTATGGCTACACCTTC. The full variable domain, its missing parts supplied by reference TRBV29-1 and TRBJ1-2, is SAVISQKPSRDICQRGTSLTIQCQVDSQVTMMFWYRQQPGQSLTLIATANQGSEATYESGFVIDKFPISRPNLTFSTLTVSNMSPEDSSIYLCSAPHGYGYTFGSGTRLTVV.